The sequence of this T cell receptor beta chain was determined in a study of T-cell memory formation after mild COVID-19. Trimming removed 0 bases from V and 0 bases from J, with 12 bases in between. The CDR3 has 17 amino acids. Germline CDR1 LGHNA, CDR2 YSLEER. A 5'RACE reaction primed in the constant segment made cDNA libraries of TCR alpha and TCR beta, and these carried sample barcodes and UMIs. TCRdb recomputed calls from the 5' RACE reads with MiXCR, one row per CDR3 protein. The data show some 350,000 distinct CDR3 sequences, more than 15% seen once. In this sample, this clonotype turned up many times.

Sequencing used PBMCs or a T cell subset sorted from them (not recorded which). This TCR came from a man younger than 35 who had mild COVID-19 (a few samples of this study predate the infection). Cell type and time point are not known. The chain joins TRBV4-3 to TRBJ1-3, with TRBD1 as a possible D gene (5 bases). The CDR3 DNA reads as TGCGCCAGCAGCCAAGATCTTGCAGGGTCCTCTGGAAACACCATATATTTT. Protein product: CASSQDLAGSSGNTIYF.